The 24 T cell receptor beta chains reported below all come from one sample, sequenced in a study of CD8+CD57+ T cells in acquired aplastic anemia. Genomic DNA constituted the template upon which TCR beta VDJ and CDR3 profiling was performed. TCRdb re-analysed the reads in MiXCR, keeping a single row per CDR3 protein. The table lists approximately 190,000 distinct CDR3 sequences, less than 60% of them singletons. Individuals selected for sequencing had exhibited CD8+CD57+ cell expansion on flow cytometry. The sequenced material came from sorted CD4+, CD8+, or CD8+CD57+ T cells (not recorded which) from PBMCs. These receptors were collected from a human donor with aplastic anemia.

This clonotype has a count of ten or more. The CDR3 loop is CASNWGWGKGNQPQHF. CDR3 DNA sequence: TGTGCCAGTAATTGGGGCTGGGGGAAGGGCAATCAGCCCCAGCATTTT. The chain couples TRBV19 to TRBJ1-5; D is perhaps TRBD1 (5 bases). The CDR3 is made up of 16 amino acids. Germline V gene sequence: CDR1 LNHDA, CDR2 SQIVND (reference sequence). V was cut by 7 bases and J by 2 bases, with 18 bases left in between.

J is TRBJ2-3 and V is TRBV6-5; TRBD2 agrees at 11 bases. The V and J ends lost 0 bases and 4 bases, in that order; junction bases with no gene match: 3. The CDR3 has 16 residues. Germline-derived CDR1 and CDR2 are MNHEY and SVGAGI. The CDR3 spells CASSYSRLAGSDTQYF. CDR3 nucleotides: TGTGCCAGCAGTTACTCAAGACTAGCGGGATCAGATACGCAGTATTTT.

This clonotype was recorded only once. A much larger clone differs by one base, so this may be a read error. The chain uses TRBV23-1 and TRBJ2-7; 13 bases are a match to TRBD2. TRBV23-1 is placed among ORFs of uncertain function. The CDR3 runs to 17 residues. V gave up 4 bases and J gave up 1 base; unmatched junction bases: 7. Here the CDR3 reads CASSRCGLAGVSYEQYF. CDR3 DNA: TGCGCCAGCAGTCGTTGCGGACTAGCGGGAGTATCCTACGAGCAGTACTTC.

In regard to this clonotype: A much larger clone sits a single nucleotide away, making a read error possible. The chain carries TRBV12-3 or TRBV12-4 and TRBJ2-7, with D possibly matching TRBD2 (5 bases). This CDR3 region has 15 residues. V was shortened by 7 bases and J by 1 base, with 17 bases between the two germline ends. The CDR3 sequence: CASKKGSSGSYEQYF. The CDR3 DNA follows: TGTGCCAGCAAGAAAGGCTCCAGCGGATCCTACGAGCAGTACTTC.

The rearrangement uses TRBV12-3 or TRBV12-4 and TRBJ1-2; D not resolved. The CDR3 spans 13 residues. Deletions cut 6 bases from V and 0 bases from J, with 8 bases between. The CDR3 loop reads CASSPTANYGYTF. DNA of the CDR3: TGTGCCAGCAGCCCAACAGCTAACTATGGCTACACCTTC.

This clonotype was seen ten or more times. This sequence joins TRBV4-2 and TRBJ2-1, with D hard to call. The CDR3 runs to 15 residues. Deletions cut 3 bases from V and 3 bases from J, with 12 bases between. CDR1 and CDR2 (germline): LGHNA, YNFKEQ. CDR3 in DNA: TGTGCCAGCAGCCAGGTGATGGTAGACTACAATGAGCAGTTCTTC. Its protein is CASSQVMVDYNEQFF.

This clonotype was detected ten times or more. The CDR3 DNA sequence: TGTGCCAGCGCGTCTGTAGGAGTATATGGCTACACCTTC. Translated, it gives CASASVGVYGYTF. This chain uses TRBV25-1 with TRBJ1-2; no definite D call. V was trimmed by 8 bases and J by 5 bases, leaving 15 bases between them. Germline V CDR1 and CDR2: MGHDK, SYGVNS. The CDR3 consists of 13 residues.

The table lists this clonotype with a count of one. The chain couples TRBV10-2 to TRBJ2-7, with 10 bases matching TRBD2. The germline gives CDR1 WSHSY, CDR2 SAAADI. With V trimmed by 4 bases and J by 7 bases, 10 bases remained unmatched. The CDR3 length is 15 residues. The CDR3 here is CASSASRAGGPEQYF. The CDR3 coding sequence is TGCGCCAGCAGTGCTTCGAGAGCGGGAGGGCCGGAGCAGTACTTC.

This clonotype was counted a single time. This chain connects TRBV19 to TRBJ2-2; 8 bases map to TRBD2. The CDR3 has 13 residues. Germline V gene data show CDR1 as LNHDA and CDR2 as SQIVND (reference sequence). For the CDR3, the DNA is TGTCCGGGAGGGGCAAAGAACACCGGGGAGCTGTTTTTT. As protein: CPGGAKNTGELFF.

The chain links TRBV11-2 to TRBJ2-1; D is tentatively TRBD1 or TRBD2 (5 bases each). Germline V gives CDR1 SGHAT, CDR2 FQNNGV. V lost 1 base, J lost 0 bases, and 10 bases lay in between. This CDR3 has 16 residues. The CDR3 protein is CASSLGGPNSYNEQFF. For the CDR3, the DNA is TGTGCCAGCAGCTTAGGGGGACCAAACTCCTACAATGAGCAGTTCTTC.

This clonotype was found many times. This chain joins TRBV2 and TRBJ2-7; either TRBD1 or TRBD2 may supply D (5 bases each). The germline CDR1 and CDR2 sequences are SNHLY and FYNNEI. Trimming stripped 6 bases from V and 3 bases from J, with 18 bases between. This CDR3 contains 15 residues. CDR3 sequence reads: CASSSYGANLYEQYF. The CDR3 nucleotides are TGTGCCAGCAGCTCATACGGGGCGAACCTCTACGAGCAGTACTTC.

The chain recombines TRBV9 with TRBJ2-1; D may match TRBD1 or TRBD2 (5 bases each). Trimming took off 2 bases at V and 5 bases at J, with 14 bases between the two ends. Germline CDR1 is SGDLS and CDR2 is YYNGEE. This CDR3 has 15 residues. CDR3 amino acids: CASSVFTGPNNEQFF. The DNA for the CDR3 is TGTGCCAGCAGCGTGTTTACGGGACCAAACAATGAGCAGTTCTTC.

V and J are TRBV27 and TRBJ1-6; a weak D match, TRBD1 (6 bases). This CDR3 spans 16 amino acids. V gave up 2 bases and J gave up 2 bases, with 10 bases separating them. Germline CDR1 reads MNHEY; CDR2 reads SMNVEV (reference sequence). The DNA for the CDR3 is TGTGCCAGCAGTTTACGGGGGGCCCCCTATAATTCACCCCTCCACTTT. It specifies CASSLRGAPYNSPLHF.

As for this clonotype: A much bigger clone sits one base away, suggesting this may be a read error. The CDR3 loop is CASSERTENAEAFF. In nucleotides, the CDR3 is TGTGCCAGCAGCGAAAGGACGGAGAACGCTGAAGCTTTCTTT. J is TRBJ1-1 and V is TRBV11-2; D is undetermined. Germline values: CDR1 SGHAT, CDR2 FQNNGV. The CDR3 consists of 14 residues.

There are many counts of this clonotype. The chain uses TRBV20-1 and TRBJ1-5, with 8 bases fitting TRBD1. The CDR3 consists of 15 residues. J lost 1 base, V lost 6 bases, and 8 bases had no gene match. The germline V gene encodes CDR1 DFQATT and CDR2 SNEGSKA (reference sequence). The CDR3 coding sequence is TGCAGTGCGCCTCAGGGGGCCTCGAGCAATCAGCCCCAGCATTTT. As protein: CSAPQGASSNQPQHF.

The chain couples TRBV2 to TRBJ1-3; D is perhaps TRBD1 (6 bases). Per germline, CDR1 SNHLY and CDR2 FYNNEI. This CDR3 has 14 amino acids. Trimming removed 7 bases from V and 2 bases from J, with 12 bases in between. CDR3 sequence: CASKVTGTGNTIYF. CDR3 nucleotides: TGTGCCAGCAAGGTTACAGGGACTGGAAACACCATATATTTT.

This clonotype was found many times. The rearrangement uses TRBV4-1 and TRBJ1-6; perhaps TRBD1 as D (6 bases). This CDR3 region has 16 residues. V lost 2 bases to trimming and J lost 7 bases, with 15 bases between them. CDR1 MGHRA and CDR2 YSYEKL come from the germline V gene. The CDR3, as DNA: TGCGCCAGCAGCCAAACTCTTGGGACATTCAATTCACCCCTCCACTTT. Protein: CASSQTLGTFNSPLHF.

This clonotype was seen at least ten times. V and J are TRBV5-1 and TRBJ1-6; 7 bases are shared with TRBD1. Germline-derived CDR1 and CDR2 are SGHRS and YFSETQ. CDR3 size: 18 residues. With 4 bases clipped from V and 7 bases from J, the junction kept 17 bases outside the gene matches. In DNA form, the CDR3 reads TGCGCCAGCAGCCTAATTCCGCGCGTCGCAGGGGGGAATTCACCCCTCCACTTT. The encoded protein is CASSLIPRVAGGNSPLHF.

The chain recombines TRBV7-6 with TRBJ2-3; a possible D gene is TRBD1 (5 bases). Trimming cost V 2 bases and J 2 bases, with 14 bases left between them. The CDR3 contains 16 residues. The germline V gene has CDR1 SGHVS and CDR2 FNYEAQ. The chain's CDR3 is CASSLSGRVATDTQYF. The CDR3 coding sequence is TGTGCCAGCAGCTTATCAGGCAGGGTGGCCACAGATACGCAGTATTTT.

This clonotype appeared many times. The chain couples TRBV20-1 to TRBJ2-4; D remains ambiguous. V was shortened by 0 bases and J by 7 bases, with 19 bases between the two germline ends. CDR1 is DFQATT and CDR2 is SNEGSKA in the germline V gene (reference sequence). The CDR3 loop spans 16 amino acids. The CDR3 DNA follows: TGCAGTGCTAGAGATTTAAGGTACCCGATTCTGAACATTCAGTACTTC. It encodes CSARDLRYPILNIQYF.

The gene calls are TRBV7-9 and TRBJ1-4, with D uncertain. Germline V CDR1 and CDR2: SEHNR, FQNEAQ (reference sequence). The CDR3 runs 15 residues. V gave up 6 bases and J gave up 7 bases, with 18 bases separating them. CDR3 residues: CASRGSGVRVEKLFF. In DNA form, the CDR3 reads TGTGCCAGCAGGGGGAGTGGCGTTAGGGTTGAAAAACTGTTTTTT.

The V gene is TRBV9, the J gene TRBJ2-7, with 8 bases identical to TRBD2. Germline loops: CDR1 SGDLS, CDR2 YYNGEE. The junction had 11 bases not matched to a gene; V was cut back by 0 bases and J by 3 bases. The CDR3 has 17 amino acids. CDR3 nucleotides: TGTGCCAGCAGCGTAGGGCCAGCGGGAGCTGTGAACTACGAGCAGTACTTC. Its protein product is CASSVGPAGAVNYEQYF.

This clonotype was seen many times. The chain carries TRBV12-3 or TRBV12-4 and TRBJ1-6, with no clear D. CDR3 length: 17 residues. The V end was cut by 7 bases, the J end by 0 bases, with 16 bases between. The CDR3 loop reads CASTADYGVSYNSPLHF. The CDR3 region has the DNA TGTGCCAGCACAGCTGATTACGGTGTCTCCTATAATTCACCCCTCCACTTT.

This clonotype has a count of ten or more. J is TRBJ2-7 and V is TRBV19; maybe TRBD1 (6 bases). Germline lookup yields CDR1 LNHDA and CDR2 SQIVND (reference sequence). The CDR3 runs 12 residues. The germline V and J ends were trimmed by 10 bases and 0 bases, with 10 bases remaining between them. The CDR3 bases are TGTGCCACCCAGGACAGCTCCTACGAGCAGTACTTC. As protein: CATQDSSYEQYF.